One and the same sample provided the 4 T cell receptor beta chains below, sequenced in a study of tumor and adjacent non-tumor tissue in lung cancer. A modified ARM-PCR protocol with three rounds of nested PCR amplified TCRbeta. TCRdb passed the multiplex PCR reads through MiXCR, listing each CDR3 protein once. The sample shows around 71,000 distinct CDR3 sequences, around 70% of them seen only once. This sample's RNA came from whole unsorted tissue. The sequenced sample consisted of lung tumor tissue. Receptor source: a woman aged 35 to 49 with non-small cell lung cancer.

Of note for this clonotype: The conserved closing phenylalanine or tryptophan is absent in this CDR3, likely reflecting a read error. The chain joins TRBV11-3 to TRBJ2-3; D gene uncertain. Germline CDR1 reads SGHNT; CDR2 reads YENEEA. CDR3 length: 14 amino acids. Trimming cost V 5 bases and J 4 bases, with 13 bases left between them. The CDR3: CASSVLSLSDTQYY. The DNA for the CDR3 is TGTGCCAGCAGCGTCTTGAGTCTATCAGATACGCAGTATTAT.

A note on this clonotype: One end of the junction fails to match germline, which may point to a read error. The genes are TRBV20-1 and TRBJ1-5; D possibly corresponds to TRBD1 (5 bases). The CDR3 covers 16 residues. The germline V gene encodes CDR1 DFQATT and CDR2 SNEGSKA (reference sequence). This CDR3 is CSARPGRQSSNQPQQF. CDR3 nucleotides: TGCAGTGCTCGCCCGGGACGCCAAAGTAGCAATCAGCCCCAGCAATTT.

This clonotype was observed a few times. A much larger clone lies one base from this, so it may be a read error. The rearrangement uses TRBV12-3 or TRBV12-4 and TRBJ2-7; TRBD2 matches 7 bases. The CDR3 loop spans 13 amino acids. DNA for the CDR3: TGTGTCAGCAGTCGGGACTATAACTACGAGCAGTACTTC. Translating gives CVSSRDYNYEQYF.

This sequence joins TRBV30 and TRBJ1-4; D gene uncertain. CDR3 size: 13 residues. Per germline, CDR1 GTSNPN and CDR2 SVGIG (reference sequence). The CDR3 DNA sequence: TGTGCTCTTCAACCAAGGAGAGGAGAAAAACTGTTTTTT. Its translation: CALQPRRGEKLFF.